This T cell receptor beta chain came from a study of T cell responses to AZD1222 COVID-19 vaccine. Germline V lookup: CDR1 MNHEY, CDR2 SMNVEV (reference sequence). The CDR3 totals 14 residues. Deletions cut 2 bases from V and 4 bases from J, with 6 bases between. The protocol was immunoSEQ multiplex PCR, while the TCRdb copy is restricted to in-frame clones and leaves out a portion. The data show roughly 50,000 clones, about 90% seen once. The sequence was obtained from an adult in good health. V gene TRBV27 combines with J gene TRBJ1-6; D remains unclear. The specimen comprised peripheral blood, sampled on day 0 of AZD1222 vaccination. Here the CDR3 DNA reads TGTGCCAGCAGTTTACAAAGTTATAATTCACCCCTCCACTTT. It specifies CASSLQSYNSPLHF.